This section outlines one TCR beta chain sequence together with its context. This sample stems from a study of OX40 agonist ivuxolimab in advanced cancers. Study as a whole: Patients' therapy was ivuxolimab, an antibody that acts as an agonist of OX40 (CD134). Intravenous ivuxolimab at 0.01 to 10 mg/kg was given to patients every 2 weeks. Partial responses were achieved by three patients, one with hepatocellular carcinoma and two with cutaneous melanoma.

Profiled with immunoSEQ multiplex PCR; TCRdb holds only in-frame clones, not every one. This table holds 48,000 or so clones, about 90% found once. The V end lost 2 bases, the J end lost 6 bases, and 5 bases lay between the germline ends. CDR3 length: 11 residues. Germline values: CDR1 SNHLY, CDR2 FYNNEI. Specimen: CD4+ or CD8+ T cells sorted from blood, collected in a trial of the OX40 agonist ivuxolimab. The chain combines TRBV2 with TRBJ2-7; D gene unclear. The receptor was derived from an adult with an advanced solid tumor such as melanoma, head and neck, liver or kidney cancer. CDR3 loop: CASSEPGEQYF. For the CDR3, the DNA is TGTGCCAGCAGTGAACCGGGCGAGCAGTACTTC.